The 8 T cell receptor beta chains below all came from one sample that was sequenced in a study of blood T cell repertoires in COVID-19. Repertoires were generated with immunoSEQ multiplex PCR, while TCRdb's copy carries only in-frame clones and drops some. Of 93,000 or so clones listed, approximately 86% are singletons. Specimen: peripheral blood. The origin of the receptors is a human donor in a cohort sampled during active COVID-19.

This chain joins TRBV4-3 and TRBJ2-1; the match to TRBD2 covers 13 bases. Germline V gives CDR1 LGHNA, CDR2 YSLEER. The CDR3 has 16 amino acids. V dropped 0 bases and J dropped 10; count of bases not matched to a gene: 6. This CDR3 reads CASSQDRTSGSGEQFF. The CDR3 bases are TGCGCCAGCAGCCAAGATCGGACTAGCGGGAGCGGCGAGCAGTTCTTC.

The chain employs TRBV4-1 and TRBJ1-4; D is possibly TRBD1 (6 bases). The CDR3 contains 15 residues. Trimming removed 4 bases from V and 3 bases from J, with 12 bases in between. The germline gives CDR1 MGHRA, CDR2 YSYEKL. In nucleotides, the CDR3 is TGCGCCAGCAGCCCTACAGGGCACGCTAATGAAAAACTGTTTTTT. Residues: CASSPTGHANEKLFF.

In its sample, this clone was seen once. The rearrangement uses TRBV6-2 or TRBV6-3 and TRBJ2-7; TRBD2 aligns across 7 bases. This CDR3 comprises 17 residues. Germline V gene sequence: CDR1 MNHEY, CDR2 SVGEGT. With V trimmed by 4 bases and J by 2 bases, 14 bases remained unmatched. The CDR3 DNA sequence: TGTGCCAGCAGTTCCACGCCCCAGCGGGACTCCACCTACGAGCAGTACTTC. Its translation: CASSSTPQRDSTYEQYF.

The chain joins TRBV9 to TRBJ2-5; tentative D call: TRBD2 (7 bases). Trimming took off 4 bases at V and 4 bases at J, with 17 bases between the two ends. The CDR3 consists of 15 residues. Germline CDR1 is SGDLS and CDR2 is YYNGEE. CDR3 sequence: CASSPGGRGRETQYF. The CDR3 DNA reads TGTGCCAGCAGCCCGGGGGGCAGGGGTCGAGAGACCCAGTACTTC.

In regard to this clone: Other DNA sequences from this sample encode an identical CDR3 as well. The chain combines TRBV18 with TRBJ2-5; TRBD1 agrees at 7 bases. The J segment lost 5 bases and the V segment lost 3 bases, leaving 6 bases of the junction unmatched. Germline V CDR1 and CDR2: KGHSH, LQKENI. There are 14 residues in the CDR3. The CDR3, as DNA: TGTGCCAGCTCACCCACAGGGGTAGGGGAGACCCAGTACTTC. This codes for CASSPTGVGETQYF. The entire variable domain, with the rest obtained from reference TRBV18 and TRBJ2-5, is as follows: NAGVMQNPRHLVRRRGQEARLRCSPMKGHSHVYWYRQLPEEGLKFMVYLQKENIIDESGMPKERFSAEFPKEGPSILRIQQVVRGDSAAYFCASSPTGVGETQYFGPGTRLLVL.

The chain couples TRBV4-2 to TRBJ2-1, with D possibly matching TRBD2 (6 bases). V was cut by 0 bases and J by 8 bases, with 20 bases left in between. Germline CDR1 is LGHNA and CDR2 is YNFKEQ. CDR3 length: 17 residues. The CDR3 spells CASSQDIAGGAFYEQFF. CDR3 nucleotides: TGTGCCAGCAGCCAAGATATAGCTGGAGGGGCTTTCTATGAGCAGTTCTTC.

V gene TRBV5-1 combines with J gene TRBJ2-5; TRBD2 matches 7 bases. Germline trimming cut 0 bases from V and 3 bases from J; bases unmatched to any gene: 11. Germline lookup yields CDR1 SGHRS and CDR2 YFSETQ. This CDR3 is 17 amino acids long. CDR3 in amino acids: CASSLGLAAQGKETQYF. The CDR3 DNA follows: TGCGCCAGCAGCTTGGGCCTAGCGGCGCAGGGAAAAGAGACCCAGTACTTC.

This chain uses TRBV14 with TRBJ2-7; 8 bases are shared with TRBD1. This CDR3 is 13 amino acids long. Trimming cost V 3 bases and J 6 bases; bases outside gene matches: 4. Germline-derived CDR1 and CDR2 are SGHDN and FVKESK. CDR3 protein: CASSHWTGFEQYF. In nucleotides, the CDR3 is TGTGCCAGCAGCCACTGGACAGGGTTCGAGCAGTACTTC.